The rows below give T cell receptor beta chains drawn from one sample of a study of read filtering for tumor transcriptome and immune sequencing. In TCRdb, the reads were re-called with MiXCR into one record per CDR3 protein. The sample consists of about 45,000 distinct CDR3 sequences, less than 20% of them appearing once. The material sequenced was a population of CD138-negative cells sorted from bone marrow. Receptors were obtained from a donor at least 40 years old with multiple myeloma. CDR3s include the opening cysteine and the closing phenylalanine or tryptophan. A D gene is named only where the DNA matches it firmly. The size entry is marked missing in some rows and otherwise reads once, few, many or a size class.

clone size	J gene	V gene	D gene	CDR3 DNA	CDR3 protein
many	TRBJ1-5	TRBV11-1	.	TGTGCCAGCAGCTTATTTCGGGGGGGCTTCGGGGATCAGCCCCAGCATTTT	CASSLFRGGFGDQPQHF
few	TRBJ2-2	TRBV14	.	TGTGCCAGCAGCCTATCGACAGTGATGAACACCGGGGAGCTGTTTTTT	CASSLSTVMNTGELFF
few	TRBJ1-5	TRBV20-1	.	TGCAGTGCTAGAGAAAGGGGTCGCAATCAGCCCCAGCATTTT	CSARERGRNQPQHF
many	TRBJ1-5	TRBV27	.	TGTGCCAGCAGTTTTTTAAATCAGCCCCAGCATTTT	CASSFLNQPQHF
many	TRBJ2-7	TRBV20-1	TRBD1	TGCAGTGCAACAGGGACAGGGCCTTTAGGGGAGCAGTACTTC	CSATGTGPLGEQYF
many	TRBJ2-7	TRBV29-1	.	TGCAGCGTGAGGACCCCCGGAGTGGGGGAGCAGTACTTC	CSVRTPGVGEQYF
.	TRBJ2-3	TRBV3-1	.	TGTGCCAGCAGCCGGGGTTTCAGCACAGATACGCAGTACTTT	CASSRGFSTDTQYF
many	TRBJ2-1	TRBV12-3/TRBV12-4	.	TGTGCCAGCAGTTGGACCTCTGAGCAGTTCTTC	CASSWTSEQFF
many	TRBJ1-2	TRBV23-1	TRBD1	TGCGCCAGCAGCCCGGGACAGGGAAACTATGGCTACACCTTC	CASSPGQGNYGYTF
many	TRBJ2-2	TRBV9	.	TGTGCCAGCAGCCCCCAGGGACCCGGGGAGCTGTTTTTT	CASSPQGPGELFF
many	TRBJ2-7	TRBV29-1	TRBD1	TGCAGCGTCCACGGGGACAGGGGCTACGAGCAGTACTTC	CSVHGDRGYEQYF
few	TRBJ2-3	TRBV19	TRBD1	TGTGCCAGTAGAGCAACCGGGACAGTAAGCACAGATACGCGGTATTTT	CASRATGTVSTDTRYF
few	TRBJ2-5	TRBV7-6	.	TGTGCCAGCAGCTTATTACCTAGTCGGGGGACCCAGTACTTC	CASSLLPSRGTQYF
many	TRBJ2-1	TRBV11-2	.	TGTGCCAGCAGCTTAGGGGGGGACTACAATGAGCAGTTCTTC	CASSLGGDYNEQFF
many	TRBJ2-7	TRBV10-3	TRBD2	TGTGCCATCACCCCTAGCGGGAGGAAAACCTACGAGCAGTACTTC	CAITPSGRKTYEQYF
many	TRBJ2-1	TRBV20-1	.	TGCAGTGCTAGAGGGCCGGGGCGTAAAGTAGTGAATGAGCAGTTCTTC	CSARGPGRKVVNEQFF
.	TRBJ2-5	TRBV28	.	TGTGCCAGCAGTCGAGCAGGGTGGACCCAAGAGACCCAGTACTTC	CASSRAGWTQETQYF
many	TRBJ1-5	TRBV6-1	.	TGTGCCAGCAGTGAGGGTAGCAATCAGCCCCAGCATTTT	CASSEGSNQPQHF
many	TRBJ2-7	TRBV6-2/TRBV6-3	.	TGTGCCAGCAGTCCCGAGACGGTAACCTACGAGCAGTACTTC	CASSPETVTYEQYF
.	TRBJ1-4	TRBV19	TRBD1	TGTGCCAGTACGGGACAGGGTAATGAAAAACTGTTTTTT	CASTGQGNEKLFF
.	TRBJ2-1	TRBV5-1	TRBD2	TGCGCCAGCAGCTTGCTAGCGGGAACGAATGAGCAGTTCTTC	CASSLLAGTNEQFF
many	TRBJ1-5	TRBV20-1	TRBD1	TGCAGTGCTAGGGGAGGGACAGTTGACGCTCAGCCCCAGCATTTT	CSARGGTVDAQPQHF
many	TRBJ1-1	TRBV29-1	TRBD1	TGCAGCGTTAGGGGGACAGGGGCGAATGAAGCTTTCTTT	CSVRGTGANEAFF
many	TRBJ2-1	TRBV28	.	TGTGCCAGCAGTTATGACGCCTCCTACAATGAGCAGTTCTTC	CASSYDASYNEQFF
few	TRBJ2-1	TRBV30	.	TGTGCCTGGAGTGTCGCGGGAAGCTCCTACAATGAGCAGTTCTTC	CAWSVAGSSYNEQFF
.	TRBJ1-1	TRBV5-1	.	TGCGCCAGCAGATTGGCCCCGGGGAACACTGAAGCTTTCTTT	CASRLAPGNTEAFF
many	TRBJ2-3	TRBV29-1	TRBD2	TGCAGCGTTGTAGCGCCGGGAGGGCCTGCAGATACGCAGTATTTT	CSVVAPGGPADTQYF
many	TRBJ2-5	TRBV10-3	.	TGTGCCATCAGTGTTTTTGACCCAGGGGCCGGAGAGACCCAGTACTTC	CAISVFDPGAGETQYF
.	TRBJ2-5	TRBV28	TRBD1	TGTGCCAGCAGACAGGGGGGCAAGACCCAGTACTTC	CASRQGGKTQYF
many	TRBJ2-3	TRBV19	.	TGTGCCAGTAGTATAGATCCGAGCACAGATACGCAGTATTTT	CASSIDPSTDTQYF
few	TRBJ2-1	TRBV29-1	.	TGCAGTTCCCTCTGGTGGGAGATGTTGAATGAGCGGTTCTTC	CSSLWWEMLNERFF
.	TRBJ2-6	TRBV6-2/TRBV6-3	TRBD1	TGTGCCAGCGCACAGGGGATAACCTCTGGGGCCAACGTCCTGACTTTC	CASAQGITSGANVLTF
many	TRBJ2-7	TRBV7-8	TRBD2	TGTGCCAGCAGCGAGACTAGCGGGAGGTCCGAGCAGTACTTC	CASSETSGRSEQYF
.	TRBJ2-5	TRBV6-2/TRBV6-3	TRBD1	TGTGCCAGCAGTTACTCCGCAATGACAGGGGTGAAAGAGACCCAGTACTTC	CASSYSAMTGVKETQYF
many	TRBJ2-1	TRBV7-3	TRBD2	TGTGCCAGCAGCCCTAGCGGGAGGGCTGAGCAGTTCTTC	CASSPSGRAEQFF
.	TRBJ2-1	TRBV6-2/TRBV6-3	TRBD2	TGTGCCAGCAGTGGGACTAGCGGGAAGGGGACCTACAATGAGCAGTTCTTC	CASSGTSGKGTYNEQFF
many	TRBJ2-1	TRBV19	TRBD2	TGTGCCAGTATAGGATTGCGGGAGGAACACAATGAGCAGTTCTTC	CASIGLREEHNEQFF
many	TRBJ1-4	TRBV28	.	TGTGCCAGCAACAGAGAGGGTGAAAAACTGTTTTTT	CASNREGEKLFF
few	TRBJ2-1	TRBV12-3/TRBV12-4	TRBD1	TGTGCCAGCAGTTTAAGGACGACAGGGGACAATGAGCAGTTCTTC	CASSLRTTGDNEQFF
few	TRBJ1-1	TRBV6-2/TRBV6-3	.	TGTGCCAGCAGTAAGACAGAAAACACTGAAGCTTTCTTT	CASSKTENTEAFF
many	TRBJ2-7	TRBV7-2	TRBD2	TGTGCCAGCAGCTTAGTAGCGGGGGAATACGAGCAGTACTTC	CASSLVAGEYEQYF
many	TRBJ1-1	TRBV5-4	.	TGTGCCAGCAGCTCCCCGGGACAAGTTCAGGACACTGAAGCTTTCTTT	CASSSPGQVQDTEAFF
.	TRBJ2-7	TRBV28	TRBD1	TGTGCCAGCAGTTTAAGGGACAGGTCCTACGAGCGGTACTTC	CASSLRDRSYERYF
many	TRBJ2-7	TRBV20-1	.	TGCAGTGCTAGAGATCAACCGGACAGTCCCCTCTACGAGCAGTACTTC	CSARDQPDSPLYEQYF
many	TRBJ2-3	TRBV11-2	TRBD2	TGTGCCAGCAGCTTAGCCATAGCGGGAGCCGCAGATACGCAGTATTTT	CASSLAIAGAADTQYF
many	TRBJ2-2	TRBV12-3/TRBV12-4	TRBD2	TGTGCCAGCAGAGGACTAGCGGGTCCGAACACCGGGGAGCTGTTTTTT	CASRGLAGPNTGELFF